This TCR beta chain was obtained from a study of blood T cell repertoires in COVID-19. Measured with immunoSEQ multiplex PCR; TCRdb has only the in-frame clones, and not every one. Altogether some 180,000 clones are present, about 90% being singletons, with the ten largest covering less than 25%. Germline V gives CDR1 SEHNR, CDR2 FQNEAQ (reference sequence). V was pared by 3 bases and J by 6 bases, with 16 bases between. The CDR3 extends over 15 amino acids. This clonotype was sampled from an older man with active or convalescent COVID-19. This chain links TRBV7-9 with TRBJ2-3, with TRBD2 as a possible D gene (5 bases). The sequenced sample was peripheral blood. The CDR3 loop reads CASSLALRAEDTQYF. The CDR3, as DNA: TGTGCCAGCAGCTTGGCCCTGAGGGCCGAGGATACGCAGTATTTT.